Following are 31 T cell receptor beta chains from one sample sequenced in a study of blood T cell repertoires in COVID-19. Assay: immunoSEQ multiplex PCR; the TCRdb copy retains only in-frame clones and omits some. In the table there are roughly 120,000 clones, around 80% of which are singletons. Sequences were obtained from peripheral blood. The receptor set was obtained from a man between 65 and 85 years old with acute or convalescent COVID-19.

This rearrangement joins TRBV19 to TRBJ1-5; 12 bases fit TRBD1. The CDR3 has 20 residues. V shed 4 bases and J 0 bases; nucleotides not matched to a gene: 13. CDR1 is LNHDA, CDR2 SQIVND, per germline (reference sequence). DNA of the CDR3: TGTGCCAGTAGTAAAGGGACAGGGGGCGCGACGGGAGGTAGCAATCAGCCCCAGCATTTT. It translates to CASSKGTGGATGGSNQPQHF.

V and J are TRBV27 and TRBJ1-5; D unclear. Germline CDR1 and CDR2: MNHEY and SMNVEV (reference sequence). This CDR3 spans 16 amino acids. V was pared by 6 bases and J by 6 bases, with 21 bases between. DNA of the CDR3: TGTGCCAGCAGCGAGGCCGAGGGATTCAGTTCTCAGCCCCAGCATTTT. Translated, it gives CASSEAEGFSSQPQHF.

The chain uses TRBV28 and TRBJ2-3; 8 bases agree with TRBD1. This CDR3 region has 15 residues. The germline gives CDR1 MDHEN, CDR2 SYDVKM. After removal of 8 bases from V and 3 bases from J, the junction contained 10 bases not matched to a gene. The CDR3 DNA sequence: TGTGCCAGCCCCCCGGACAGGGTCGTTACAGATACGCAGTATTTT. Protein product: CASPPDRVVTDTQYF.

This clone was counted once. The J gene is TRBJ2-1, the V gene TRBV10-3, with D unresolved. Germline lookup yields CDR1 ENHRY and CDR2 SYGVKD. Trimming removed 2 bases from V and 1 base from J, with 9 bases in between. The CDR3 consists of 15 residues. CDR3 amino acids: CAISERHGSYNEQFF. The DNA of the CDR3 is TGTGCCATCAGTGAGAGACACGGATCCTACAATGAGCAGTTCTTC.

The chain employs TRBV6-5 and TRBJ1-2; possible D gene TRBD1, 5 bases. With 5 bases removed from V and 4 bases from J, the gap between germline ends came to 17 bases. The germline V gene has CDR1 MNHEY and CDR2 SVGAGI. The CDR3 loop spans 15 amino acids. The CDR3 reads CASSLGVAPSYGYTF. The DNA for the CDR3 is TGTGCCAGCAGTCTAGGGGTCGCCCCTTCCTATGGCTACACCTTC.

This clone was detected once. The V and J genes are TRBV6-5 and TRBJ1-2, with D possibly TRBD1 on 6 matching bases. The CDR3 is 13 amino acids. Looked up from germline, CDR1 is MNHEY and CDR2 is SVGAGI. V was shortened by 6 bases and J by 3 bases, with 11 bases between the two germline ends. CDR3 nucleotides: TGTGCCAGCAGACAAACAGGGCACTATGGCTACACCTTC. Translating gives CASRQTGHYGYTF.

This clone has only a few counts. The genes are TRBV2 and TRBJ1-4; TRBD1 is a possible D gene (5 bases). The V end was cut by 2 bases, the J end by 7 bases, with 11 bases between. CDR3 length: 14 amino acids. Germline loops: CDR1 SNHLY, CDR2 FYNNEI. CDR3 in amino acids: CASSEKGAAEKLFF. CDR3 coding DNA: TGTGCCAGCAGTGAAAAAGGGGCGGCTGAAAAACTGTTTTTT.

V usage is TRBV28 and J usage is TRBJ1-4; 9 nucleotides match TRBD1. Germline CDR1 and CDR2: MDHEN and SYDVKM. This CDR3 has 17 amino acids. Trimming at V came to 2 bases and at J to 3 bases, leaving 7 bases not matched to a gene. CDR3 DNA sequence: TGTGCCAGCAGTTTAACCGGGACAGGGAAAGCTAATGAAAAACTGTTTTTT. Translation gives CASSLTGTGKANEKLFF.

The chain has TRBV5-1 and TRBJ2-2; 8 positions match TRBD2. Losses at the gene ends were 0 bases for V and 4 bases for J; bases not matched to a gene: 2. Germline V gene sequence: CDR1 SGHRS, CDR2 YFSETQ. The CDR3 covers 15 residues. For the CDR3, the DNA is TGCGCCAGCAGCTTGGGGACTAGCCGCACCGGGGAGCTGTTTTTT. Translating gives CASSLGTSRTGELFF.

The rearrangement uses TRBV13 and TRBJ2-1, with a possible D match to TRBD2 (6 bases). There are 16 residues in the CDR3. The V and J ends lost 6 bases and 0 bases respectively, with 15 bases between them. CDR1 is PRHDT, CDR2 FYEKMQ, per germline (reference sequence). The CDR3 sequence: CASSPGTSSSYNEQFF. CDR3 nucleotides: TGTGCCAGCAGTCCTGGGACTTCCAGCTCCTACAATGAGCAGTTCTTC.

V and J are TRBV6-5 and TRBJ1-1, with a tentative D call TRBD1 (5 bases). Between the trimmed V and J ends, which lost 6 bases and 10 bases, there was a span of 18 bases. CDR1 is MNHEY, CDR2 SVGAGI, per germline. This CDR3 has 13 residues. In DNA form, the CDR3 reads TGTGCCAGCAGCCTGACCCTCAGGGTCGCAGCTTTCTTT. Its translation: CASSLTLRVAAFF.

This chain uses TRBV5-5 with TRBJ1-5; D uncertain. V was cut by 0 bases and J by 0 bases, with 7 bases left in between. The CDR3 is 15 residues long. Germline V gene lookup returns CDR1 SGHKS and CDR2 YYEKEE (reference sequence). CDR3 nucleotides: TGTGCCAGCAGCTTGGGGGCCCATAGCAATCAGCCCCAGCATTTT. Protein sequence: CASSLGAHSNQPQHF. The variable domain in full, with the rest retrieved from reference TRBV5-5 and TRBJ1-5, is DAGVTQSPTHLIKTRGQQVTLRCSPISGHKSVSWYQQVLGQGPQFIFQYYEKEERGRGNFPDRFSARQFPNYSSELNVNALLLGDSALYLCASSLGAHSNQPQHFGDGTRLSIL.

The CDR3 bases are TGCGCCAGCAGCACGGGACTAGCCGGGGAGACCCAGTACTTC. This codes for CASSTGLAGETQYF. The chain links TRBV5-1 to TRBJ2-5; 9 nucleotides align to TRBD2. This CDR3 has 14 amino acids. V lost 4 bases to trimming and J lost 5 bases; unmatched junction nucleotides: 6. The germline V gene has CDR1 SGHRS and CDR2 YFSETQ.

The J gene is TRBJ1-6, the V gene TRBV27, with TRBD1 matching 7 bases. CDR3 size: 21 residues. J gave up 1 base and V 5 bases, and 20 bases lay outside the gene matches. CDR1 is MNHEY, CDR2 SMNVEV, per germline (reference sequence). The CDR3 coding sequence is TGTGCCAGCAGTCATTCGTCTGGGGGACAGTCCTACAGTTCCTATAATTCACCCCTCCACTTT. Its protein is CASSHSSGGQSYSSYNSPLHF.

J is TRBJ2-5 and V is TRBV11-2; TRBD2 might be the D (6 bases). V shed 4 bases and J shed 4 bases, with 16 bases lying between them. Germline CDR1 and CDR2: SGHAT and FQNNGV. The CDR3 is 15 amino acids. CDR3 in amino acids: CASSSWLGEAETQYF. CDR3 nucleotides: TGTGCCAGCAGCTCCTGGTTAGGGGAGGCAGAGACCCAGTACTTC.

The chain employs TRBV10-2 and TRBJ2-3; TRBD1 matches at 7 bases. Trimming removed 4 bases from V and 3 bases from J; junction bases left unmatched: 4. The CDR3 has 14 residues. Germline V gene sequence: CDR1 WSHSY, CDR2 SAAADI. CDR3 coding DNA: TGCGCCAGCAGTGTTACAGGGGTGACAGATACGCAGTATTTT. The encoded protein is CASSVTGVTDTQYF.

The chain recombines TRBV13 with TRBJ2-5; D uncertain. V lost 0 bases and J lost 0, with 17 bases in between. The CDR3 consists of 18 residues. CDR1 and CDR2 (germline): PRHDT, FYEKMQ (reference sequence). This CDR3 reads CASSLGLMGRAYQETQYF. The CDR3 region has the DNA TGTGCCAGCAGCTTAGGCCTAATGGGCAGAGCCTACCAAGAGACCCAGTACTTC.

This clone was seen a handful of times. The rearrangement links TRBV5-1 to TRBJ2-7; D may be TRBD2 (5 bases). Germline values: CDR1 SGHRS, CDR2 YFSETQ. The germline V and J ends were trimmed by 4 bases and 2 bases, with 10 bases remaining between them. The CDR3 totals 13 residues. CDR3 coding DNA: TGCGCCAGCAGCCCAAGCGGTACCTACGAGCAGTACTTC. Translation gives CASSPSGTYEQYF.

The gene calls are TRBV18 and TRBJ2-3, with 11 bases identical to TRBD2. Per the germline V gene, CDR1 is KGHSH and CDR2 is LQKENI. Trimming took 1 base from V and 6 from J; bases not matched to a gene: 3. This CDR3 region has 15 residues. The CDR3 sequence is CASSPLAGGTDTQYF. The CDR3 nucleotides are TGTGCCAGCTCACCACTAGCGGGGGGGACGGATACGCAGTATTTT.

This clone has only one observation. The chain is built from TRBV5-1 and TRBJ2-5, with a possible D match to TRBD2 (7 bases). Germline values: CDR1 SGHRS, CDR2 YFSETQ. V was cut by 5 bases and J by 4 bases, with 12 bases left in between. The CDR3 contains 13 residues. CDR3 residues: CASRIGGPETQYF. The CDR3 nucleotides read TGCGCCAGCAGGATCGGGGGGCCAGAGACCCAGTACTTC.

The genes are TRBV5-1 and TRBJ2-7; 7 nucleotides match TRBD1. Germline loops: CDR1 SGHRS, CDR2 YFSETQ. J was trimmed by 3 bases and V by 2 bases; bases with no gene match: 5. The CDR3 is made up of 14 amino acids. The CDR3 nucleotides read TGCGCCAGCAGCTTCGGGACAGACCTCTACGAGCAGTACTTC. It is translated as CASSFGTDLYEQYF.

The CDR3 loop is CASSLGRGGTYEQYF. The CDR3 DNA is TGTGCCAGCAGCTTAGGCCGGGGGGGGACCTACGAGCAGTACTTC. The rearrangement uses TRBV11-1 and TRBJ2-7, with 8 bases fitting TRBD2. Germline lookup yields CDR1 SGHAT and CDR2 FQDESV (reference sequence). The CDR3 covers 15 residues. V gave up 1 base and J gave up 2 bases; unmatched junction bases: 4. The full variable domain, in which reference TRBV11-1 and TRBJ2-7 provide the parts outside the CDR3, is EAEVAQSPRYKITEKSQAVAFWCDPISGHATLYWYRQILGQGPELLVQFQDESVVDDSQLPKDRFSAERLKGVDSTLKIQPAELGDSAMYLCASSLGRGGTYEQYFGPGTRLTVT.

The rearrangement links TRBV6-2 or TRBV6-3 to TRBJ2-3; perhaps TRBD1 as D (5 bases). Germline-derived CDR1 and CDR2 are MNHEY and SVGEGT. The CDR3 is 13 residues long. The V end was cut by 0 bases, the J end by 6 bases, with 7 bases between. CDR3 in amino acids: CASSYSNRDTQYF. The CDR3 nucleotides read TGTGCCAGCAGTTACTCGAACAGGGATACGCAGTATTTT.

The rearrangement joins TRBV7-9 to TRBJ2-5, with D possibly being TRBD2 (6 bases). The CDR3 is made up of 14 amino acids. The germline V and J ends were trimmed by 4 bases and 5 bases, with 14 bases remaining between them. The V gene's germline CDR1 is SEHNR and CDR2 FQNEAQ (reference sequence). Here the CDR3 reads CASSSTGGRETQYF. Written as DNA, the CDR3 is TGTGCCAGCAGCTCCACCGGGGGAAGGGAGACCCAGTACTTC.

This chain connects TRBV5-4 to TRBJ2-2, with TRBD1 matching over 10 bases. J lost 3 bases, V lost 4 bases, and 9 bases had no gene match. The germline gives CDR1 SGHNT, CDR2 YYREEE (reference sequence). This CDR3 spans 17 amino acids. CDR3 in amino acids: CASSATGGYPYTGELFF. The CDR3 nucleotides read TGTGCCAGCAGCGCGACAGGGGGCTATCCCTACACCGGGGAGCTGTTTTTT.

The chain is built from TRBV11-2 and TRBJ2-2; tentative D call: TRBD2 (6 bases). Germline assignment: CDR1 SGHAT and CDR2 FQNNGV. CDR3 length: 15 residues. Between the trimmed V and J ends, which lost 5 bases and 3 bases, there was a span of 13 bases. CDR3 bases: TGTGCCAGCAGCCCCCGGAGGGCGGACACCGGGGAGCTGTTTTTT. It encodes CASSPRRADTGELFF.

The sample holds a few counts of this clone. The rearrangement links TRBV6-6 to TRBJ1-6, with 8 bases fitting TRBD1. V gave up 4 bases and J gave up 11 bases; unmatched junction bases: 4. The CDR3 loop spans 13 amino acids. The V gene's germline CDR1 is MNHNY and CDR2 SVGAGI (reference sequence). This CDR3 is CASSSGQGAPLHF. CDR3 DNA: TGTGCCAGCAGTTCCGGACAGGGAGCACCCCTCCACTTT.

This chain links TRBV5-1 with TRBJ1-2; 9 positions agree with TRBD1. After removal of 2 bases from V and 0 bases from J, the junction contained 5 bases not matched to a gene. Germline V lookup: CDR1 SGHRS, CDR2 YFSETQ. The CDR3 sequence is 16 residues long. The CDR3 DNA sequence: TGCGCCAGCAGCTTAGGACAGGGGCTAGCTAACTATGGCTACACCTTC. Protein sequence: CASSLGQGLANYGYTF. Variable domain in full (rest from reference TRBV5-1 and TRBJ1-2): KAGVTQTPRYLIKTRGQQVTLSCSPISGHRSVSWYQQTPGQGLQFLFEYFSETQRNKGNFPGRFSGRQFSNSRSEMNVSTLELGDSALYLCASSLGQGLANYGYTFGSGTRLTVV.

The chain uses TRBV10-3 and TRBJ2-2; 11 nucleotides align to TRBD1. CDR1 is ENHRY, CDR2 SYGVKD, per germline. The CDR3 extends over 14 amino acids. After removal of 4 bases from V and 6 bases from J, the junction contained 1 base not matched to a gene. CDR3 bases: TGTGCCATCAGTGGGGACAGGGGGGCCGGGGAGCTGTTTTTT. Translation: CAISGDRGAGELFF.

Concerning this clone itself: Mismatch with germline at one junction end may stem from a read error. The genes are TRBV12-3 or TRBV12-4 and TRBJ2-1; TRBD1 is a possible D gene (6 bases). This CDR3 comprises 12 residues. CDR3 DNA: TGTGCCAGCAGTTTAAATGGGGGCTCCGGGGTCTTC. This codes for CASSLNGGSGVF.

The chain recombines TRBV28 with TRBJ2-7; possibly TRBD1 for D (5 bases). The CDR3 has 12 amino acids. V was cut by 1 base and J by 4 bases, with 5 bases left in between. Germline V lookup: CDR1 MDHEN, CDR2 SYDVKM. The chain's CDR3 is CASSLSGYEQYF. The CDR3 nucleotides are TGTGCCAGCAGTTTATCAGGGTACGAGCAGTACTTC.